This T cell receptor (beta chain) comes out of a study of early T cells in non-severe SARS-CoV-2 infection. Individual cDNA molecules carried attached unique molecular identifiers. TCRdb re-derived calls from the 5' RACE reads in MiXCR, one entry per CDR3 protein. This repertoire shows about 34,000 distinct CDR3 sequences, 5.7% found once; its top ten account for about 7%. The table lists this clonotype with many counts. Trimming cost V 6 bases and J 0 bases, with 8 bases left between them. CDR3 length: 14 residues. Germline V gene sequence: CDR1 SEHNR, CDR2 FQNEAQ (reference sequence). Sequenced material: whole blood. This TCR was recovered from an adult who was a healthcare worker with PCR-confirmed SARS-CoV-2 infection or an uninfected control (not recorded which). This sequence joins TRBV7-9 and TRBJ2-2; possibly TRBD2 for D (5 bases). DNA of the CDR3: TGTGCCAGCAGGGACTGGACGAACACCGGGGAGCTGTTTTTT. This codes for CASRDWTNTGELFF.